These 15 T cell receptor beta chains were all obtained from the same sample, sequenced in a study of Graves' ophthalmopathy and Graves' hyperthyroidism. RNA transcripts provided the template for amplifying TCR beta CDR3 regions. Second-round multiplex PCR came after first-round RT-PCR with HTBI primers. Each CDR3 protein gets one entry after TCRdb re-called the multiplex PCR reads with MiXCR. The sample records 500,000 to 800,000 distinct CDR3 sequences, about 38% being singletons. The sequencing input was peripheral blood. Receptors were obtained from an adult man with Graves' ophthalmopathy.

For this clonotype: The junction differs from germline at one of its ends, possibly a read error. The gene calls are TRBV12-3 or TRBV12-4 and TRBJ2-5; no reliable D call. The CDR3 totals 12 residues. CDR3 coding DNA: TGTGCCGGCAGTTTAGCCAGAGAGACCCAGTACTTC. Encoded protein: CAGSLARETQYF.

The sample holds a few counts of this clonotype. This sequence joins TRBV4-2 and TRBJ1-6, with 9 bases fitting TRBD1. The CDR3 consists of 14 residues. V was pared by 1 base and J by 8 bases, with 0 bases of the junction left unmatched. Germline assignment: CDR1 LGHNA and CDR2 YNFKEQ. The CDR3 DNA is TGTGCCAGCAGCCAAGGGACAGGGGATTCACCCCTCCACTTT. Translating gives CASSQGTGDSPLHF.

In this sample, this clonotype turned up once. The chain uses TRBV5-4 and TRBJ2-7; D not certain. The V end lost 4 bases, the J end lost 9 bases, and 8 bases lay between the germline ends. The CDR3 spans 10 residues. Germline V gene sequence: CDR1 SGHNT, CDR2 YYREEE (reference sequence). The CDR3 loop reads CASSPLGQYF. Written as DNA, the CDR3 is TGTGCCAGCAGCCCCTTAGGGCAGTACTTC.

This chain links TRBV10-3 with TRBJ2-3, with a weak D call TRBD1 (6 bases). This CDR3 spans 14 amino acids. Germline V gene data show CDR1 as ENHRY and CDR2 as SYGVKD. V lost 8 bases and J 6 bases, leaving 18 bases between the germline ends. The CDR3 spells CAIQKVPGVDTQYF. CDR3 DNA: TGTGCCATCCAGAAGGTCCCAGGGGTGGATACGCAGTATTTT.

The genes are TRBV29-1 and TRBJ2-7, with D maybe TRBD1 (6 bases). Germline CDR1 is SQVTM and CDR2 is ANQGSEA. This CDR3 has 13 residues. V gave up 5 bases and J gave up 3 bases, with 14 bases separating them. CDR3 nucleotide sequence: TGCAGCGTTTACCGGACAGCAGACTACGAGCAGTACTTC. This sequence encodes CSVYRTADYEQYF.

This clonotype was recorded at least ten times. The chain combines TRBV4-1 with TRBJ2-7, with 9 bases lining up with TRBD1. V shed 2 bases and J 3 bases; nucleotides not matched to a gene: 5. This CDR3 has 15 residues. The germline gives CDR1 MGHRA, CDR2 YSYEKL. In DNA, the CDR3 is TGCGCCAGCAGCCAACCGGACAGGGGCGGCTACGAGCAGTACTTC. Translated: CASSQPDRGGYEQYF.

Ten or more counts support this clonotype. This chain uses TRBV20-1 with TRBJ2-2; D gene ambiguous. This CDR3 region has 14 residues. V was trimmed by 1 base and J by 0 bases, leaving 6 bases between them. Germline assignment: CDR1 DFQATT and CDR2 SNEGSKA (reference sequence). The CDR3 spells CSARAEANTGELFF. For the CDR3, the DNA is TGCAGTGCTAGAGCGGAAGCGAACACCGGGGAGCTGTTTTTT.

This clonotype was counted at least ten times. The chain carries TRBV12-3 or TRBV12-4 and TRBJ1-1; the D gene is possibly TRBD1 (6 bases). The CDR3 contains 15 residues. V was cut by 5 bases and J by 5 bases, with 18 bases left in between. The CDR3 DNA reads as TGTGCCAGCAGTCGAAGGGACATGGGGTTTACTGAAGCTTTCTTT. Translation gives CASSRRDMGFTEAFF.

This clonotype was observed at least ten times. This chain uses TRBV9 with TRBJ1-6; D gene uncertain. The V end was cut by 0 bases, the J end by 6 bases, with 7 bases between. There are 14 residues in the CDR3. Germline loops: CDR1 SGDLS, CDR2 YYNGEE. The DNA for the CDR3 is TGTGCCAGCAGCGTAGACAGCTTTAATTCACCCCTCCACTTT. This codes for CASSVDSFNSPLHF.

This clonotype occurred many times. The chain joins TRBV12-3 or TRBV12-4 to TRBJ1-3, with 10 bases identical to TRBD1. The CDR3 extends over 14 amino acids. V shed 4 bases, J shed 4 bases, and the junction held 1 base outside the gene matches. The CDR3 DNA reads as TGTGCCAGCAGTTGGGACAGGGGAGGAAACACCATATATTTT. This gives the protein CASSWDRGGNTIYF.

The chain links TRBV9 to TRBJ2-7; D is unclear. This CDR3 spans 13 amino acids. Per germline, CDR1 SGDLS and CDR2 YYNGEE. Trimming removed 0 bases at V and 8 bases at J, with 12 bases between. This CDR3 is CASSVELSGQQYF. CDR3 DNA: TGTGCCAGCAGCGTAGAACTATCGGGCCAGCAGTACTTC.

This rearrangement joins TRBV7-8 to TRBJ2-5; 10 bases match TRBD2. Losses at the gene ends were 5 bases for V and 1 base for J; bases not matched to a gene: 7. CDR3 size: 16 residues. From germline, CDR1 is SGHVS and CDR2 FQNEAQ. In nucleotides, the CDR3 is TGTGCCAGCAGCCAACCTAGCGGGGGCCTCCAAGAGACCCAGTACTTC. Translation: CASSQPSGGLQETQYF.

This chain connects TRBV20-1 to TRBJ2-5; D is perhaps TRBD1 (5 bases). The length of the CDR3 is 15 residues. CDR1 is DFQATT and CDR2 is SNEGSKA in the germline V gene (reference sequence). Trimming took off 3 bases at V and 5 bases at J, with 19 bases between the two ends. The CDR3 DNA is TGCAGTGCTAGCGCGCAGGGAAACCTCAGGGAGACCCAGTACTTC. Its translation: CSASAQGNLRETQYF.

The gene calls are TRBV7-9 and TRBJ2-2; D is unclear. The CDR3 consists of 14 residues. The germline V gene has CDR1 SEHNR and CDR2 FQNEAQ (reference sequence). The ends were cut back, 8 bases at V and 5 bases at J, with 15 bases in the middle. The CDR3 region is CASEAFSVTGELFF. CDR3 sequence (DNA): TGTGCCAGCGAGGCTTTTTCGGTTACCGGGGAGCTGTTTTTT.

The chain links TRBV11-2 to TRBJ2-7; 11 nucleotides line up with TRBD1. The length of the CDR3 is 16 residues. J gave up 1 base and V 4 bases, and 6 bases lay outside the gene matches. Germline CDR1 is SGHAT and CDR2 is FQNNGV. In nucleotides, the CDR3 is TGTGCCAGCAGCTCAGGACAGGGGGCATTGTCCTACGAGCAGTACTTC. Translating gives CASSSGQGALSYEQYF.